This TCR beta chain was identified during a study of cytomegalovirus exposure and HLA in healthy donors. CDR1 is MNHEY and CDR2 is SMNVEV in the germline V gene (reference sequence). The junction had 15 bases not matched to a gene; V was cut back by 6 bases and J by 0 bases. This CDR3 region has 19 residues. Primers for the PCR totalled 60 Vbeta and 13 Jbeta. The data were produced by immunoSEQ multiplex PCR, yet TCRdb's version contains in-frame clones alone and is incomplete. The data show approximately 100,000 clones, 65% to 80% seen once. This TCR was recovered from a female donor in good health and CMV-seropositive. The source material was PBMCs. This chain links TRBV27 with TRBJ1-5, with 9 bases fitting TRBD1. DNA for the CDR3: TGTGCCAGCAGAGGAGGGACAGGGCTAGCTAAATTTAGCAATCAGCCCCAGCATTTT. It encodes CASRGGTGLAKFSNQPQHF.